These 18 T cell receptor beta chains share one sample of origin, sequenced in a study of identical twins. TCRdb analysed the 5' RACE reads with MiXCR anew, one entry per CDR3 protein. The sample has roughly 350,000 distinct CDR3 sequences, about 9% seen once. Sample: naive T cells sorted from blood. Receptors originate from a woman aged 50 to 60 in good health.

The J gene is TRBJ2-7, the V gene TRBV11-2; D remains unclear. The CDR3 sequence is 13 residues long. Deletions cut 1 base from V and 3 bases from J, with 7 bases between. Looked up from germline, CDR1 is SGHAT and CDR2 is FQNNGV. The chain's CDR3 is CASSLGHIYEQYV. The CDR3 DNA sequence: TGTGCCAGCAGCTTAGGACATATCTACGAGCAGTACGTC.

This clonotype appeared many times. This rearrangement joins TRBV4-1 to TRBJ2-7; D perhaps matches TRBD2 (6 bases). The CDR3 consists of 14 residues. Trimming pared 7 bases from V and 0 bases from J, leaving 13 bases between. CDR1 and CDR2 (germline): MGHRA, YSYEKL. The CDR3: CASKGTLSSYEQYV. For the CDR3, the DNA is TGCGCCAGCAAGGGGACTCTTAGCTCCTACGAGCAGTACGTC.

J is TRBJ2-7 and V is TRBV14; no clear D gene. The CDR3 is 12 residues long. Germline CDR1 reads SGHDN; CDR2 reads FVKESK. For the CDR3, the DNA is TGTGCCAGCAGCGAAGATTGGGGCGAGCAGTACGTC. Protein product: CASSEDWGEQYV.

V usage is TRBV5-5 and J usage is TRBJ2-6; 7 bases fit TRBD1. Looked up from germline, CDR1 is SGHKS and CDR2 is YYEKEE (reference sequence). V trimming: 4 bases; J trimming: 0 bases; junction bases outside the gene matches: 10. This CDR3 has 18 residues. The CDR3 loop reads CASSTWDSVSSGANVLTF. DNA for the CDR3: TGTGCCAGCAGCACTTGGGACAGCGTAAGCTCTGGGGCCAACGTCCTGACTTTC.

This rearrangement joins TRBV29-1 to TRBJ2-7, with D unresolved. Trimming took 4 bases from V and 7 from J, leaving 14 bases between them. The CDR3 runs 12 residues. Germline CDR1 and CDR2: SQVTM and ANQGSEA. CDR3 in amino acids: CSVGHTTREQYV. CDR3 in DNA: TGCAGCGTTGGGCACACAACGAGGGAGCAGTACGTC.

The chain employs TRBV7-9 and TRBJ2-1; D is unclear. CDR1 and CDR2 from the germline V gene are SEHNR and FQNEAQ (reference sequence). V was trimmed by 7 bases and J by 5 bases, leaving 6 bases between them. This CDR3 has 11 amino acids. CDR3 amino acids: CASTDNNEQFF. The CDR3 nucleotides are TGTGCCAGCACGGATAACAATGAGCAGTTCTTC.

The genes are TRBV12-3 or TRBV12-4 and TRBJ1-5; possible D gene TRBD1, 6 bases. CDR3 length: 14 amino acids. Trimming stripped 5 bases from V and 7 bases from J, with 15 bases between. The CDR3 nucleotides read TGTGCCAGCAGTCGCAACAGGGCTCGGCAGCCCCAGCATTTT. Amino acids: CASSRNRARQPQHF.

This clonotype was detected a few times. The chain is built from TRBV2 and TRBJ1-1; possible D gene TRBD1, 6 bases. Germline V gene sequence: CDR1 SNHLY, CDR2 FYNNEI. The CDR3 extends over 15 amino acids. Trimming shortened V by 4 bases and J by 0 bases, and 12 bases separated the two germline ends. CDR3 in amino acids: CASSGDRRLNTEAFF. In nucleotides, the CDR3 is TGTGCCAGCAGTGGAGACAGGCGACTGAACACTGAAGCTTTCTTT.

Ten or more counts support this clonotype. V is TRBV5-6 and J is TRBJ2-1; the D gene could be TRBD1 or TRBD2 (5 bases each). The V and J ends lost 0 bases and 2 bases respectively, with 6 bases between them. CDR1 and CDR2 from the germline V gene are SGHDT and YYEEEE. This CDR3 has 14 residues. The CDR3 sequence: CASSLVGPYNEQFF. In nucleotides, the CDR3 is TGTGCCAGCAGCTTGGTGGGACCCTACAATGAGCAGTTCTTC.

This clonotype occurred many times. The gene calls are TRBV10-3 and TRBJ2-1; 7 bases align to TRBD2. Germline-derived CDR1 and CDR2 are ENHRY and SYGVKD. This CDR3 spans 16 amino acids. With 7 bases clipped from V and 5 bases from J, the junction kept 14 bases outside the gene matches. Written as DNA, the CDR3 is TGTGCCATCAAACCCGAGGCGGGAGCATATAACAATGAGCAGTTCTTC. It translates to CAIKPEAGAYNNEQFF.

The genes are TRBV7-3 and TRBJ2-3; maybe TRBD2 (6 bases). This CDR3 is built from 16 residues. V was pared by 0 bases and J by 1 base, with 11 bases between. Per germline, CDR1 SGHTA and CDR2 FQGTGA. The CDR3 nucleotides are TGTGCCAGCAGCTTAACCGGAGGGTCCGGCACAGATACGCAGTATTTT. Translated, it gives CASSLTGGSGTDTQYF.

This clonotype was recorded many times. The rearrangement links TRBV7-9 to TRBJ1-1; D may be TRBD1 (6 bases). CDR1 is SEHNR and CDR2 is FQNEAQ in the germline V gene (reference sequence). This CDR3 comprises 13 residues. Trimming shortened V by 0 bases and J by 5 bases, and 7 bases separated the two germline ends. CDR3 coding DNA: TGTGCCAGCAGCTTAGCACAGGGTACTGAAGCTTTCTTT. Translated, it gives CASSLAQGTEAFF.

For the CDR3, the DNA is TGTGCCAGCAGCCGGACAGCGGGTGCTCAGCCCCAGCATTTT. Its protein is CASSRTAGAQPQHF. This chain joins TRBV7-2 and TRBJ1-5, with TRBD1 as a possible D gene (6 bases). CDR1 and CDR2 (germline): SGHTA, FQGNSA. The CDR3 spans 14 residues. V was shortened by 5 bases and J by 6 bases, with 14 bases between the two germline ends. Using reference TRBV7-2 and TRBJ1-5 for the parts outside the CDR3, the full variable domain is GAGVSQSPSNKVTEKGKDVELRCDPISGHTALYWYRQSLGQGLEFLIYFQGNSAPDKSGLPSDRFSAERTGGSVSTLTIQRTQQEDSAVYLCASSRTAGAQPQHFGDGTRLSIL.

This clonotype was counted at least ten times. V is TRBV29-1 and J is TRBJ1-1; no clear D gene. Trimming left V 3 bases short and J 2 bases short, with 7 bases between. Germline V gene data show CDR1 as SQVTM and CDR2 as ANQGSEA. This CDR3 comprises 12 residues. The DNA for the CDR3 is TGCAGCGTTGACGTTCTAAACACTGAAGCTTTCTTT. It translates to CSVDVLNTEAFF.

This clonotype was detected many times. The chain couples TRBV29-1 to TRBJ1-3, with D possibly being TRBD1 (6 bases). V was cut by 3 bases and J by 0 bases, with 12 bases left in between. From germline, CDR1 is SQVTM and CDR2 ANQGSEA. The CDR3 sequence is 15 residues long. The CDR3 here is CSVEEGRGSGNTIYF. In nucleotides, the CDR3 is TGCAGCGTTGAGGAGGGCAGGGGCTCTGGAAACACCATATATTTT. The entire variable domain, with the rest obtained from reference TRBV29-1 and TRBJ1-3, is as follows: SAVISQKPSRDICQRGTSLTIQCQVDSQVTMMFWYRQQPGQSLTLIATANQGSEATYESGFVIDKFPISRPNLTFSTLTVSNMSPEDSSIYLCSVEEGRGSGNTIYFGEGSWLTVV.

The chain is built from TRBV30 and TRBJ1-5; 8 bases line up with TRBD1. This CDR3 spans 13 amino acids. Germline loops: CDR1 GTSNPN, CDR2 SVGIG (reference sequence). V was pared by 2 bases and J by 6 bases, with 3 bases of the junction left unmatched. For the CDR3, the DNA is TGTGCCTGGAGTAGCAGGGGGCGTCAGCCCCAGCATTTT. Amino acid sequence: CAWSSRGRQPQHF.

The chain links TRBV15 to TRBJ1-4; D is undetermined. V lost 0 bases, J lost 0 bases, and 5 bases lay in between. The CDR3 is 15 amino acids. The germline gives CDR1 LNHNV, CDR2 YYDKDF (reference sequence). The CDR3 DNA follows: TGTGCCACCAGCAGAGAAATTGCAACTAATGAAAAACTGTTTTTT. It yields the protein CATSREIATNEKLFF.

This clonotype was recorded many times. At one end the junction does not follow the germline gene, possibly because of a read error. V and J are TRBV29-1 and TRBJ2-4; 9 bases match TRBD1. The germline V gene has CDR1 SQVTM and CDR2 ANQGSEA. The CDR3 is 12 amino acids. DNA of the CDR3: TGCAGCGTTGAGGGACAGGGTGGCCAAAGTGACTTC. Protein product: CSVEGQGGQSDF. Looking up the rest from reference TRBV29-1 and TRBJ2-4 gives the full variable domain: SAVISQKPSRDICQRGTSLTIQCQVDSQVTMMFWYRQQPGQSLTLIATANQGSEATYESGFVIDKFPISRPNLTFSTLTVSNMSPEDSSIYLCSVEGQGGQSDFGAGTRLSVL.